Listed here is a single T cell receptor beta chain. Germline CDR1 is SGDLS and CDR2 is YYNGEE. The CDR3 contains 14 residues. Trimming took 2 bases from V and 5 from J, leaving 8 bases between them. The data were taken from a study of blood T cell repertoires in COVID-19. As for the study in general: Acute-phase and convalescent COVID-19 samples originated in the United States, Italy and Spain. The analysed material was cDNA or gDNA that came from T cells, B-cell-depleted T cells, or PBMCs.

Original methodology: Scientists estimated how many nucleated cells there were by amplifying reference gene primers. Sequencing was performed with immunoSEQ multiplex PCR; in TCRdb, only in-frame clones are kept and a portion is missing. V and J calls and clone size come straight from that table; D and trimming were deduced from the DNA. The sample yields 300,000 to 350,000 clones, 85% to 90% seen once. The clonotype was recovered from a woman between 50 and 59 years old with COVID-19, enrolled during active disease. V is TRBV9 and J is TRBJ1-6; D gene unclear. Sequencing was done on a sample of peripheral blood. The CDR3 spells CASSVGSHNSPLHF. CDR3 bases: TGTGCCAGCAGCGTGGGCAGCCATAATTCACCCCTCCACTTT.